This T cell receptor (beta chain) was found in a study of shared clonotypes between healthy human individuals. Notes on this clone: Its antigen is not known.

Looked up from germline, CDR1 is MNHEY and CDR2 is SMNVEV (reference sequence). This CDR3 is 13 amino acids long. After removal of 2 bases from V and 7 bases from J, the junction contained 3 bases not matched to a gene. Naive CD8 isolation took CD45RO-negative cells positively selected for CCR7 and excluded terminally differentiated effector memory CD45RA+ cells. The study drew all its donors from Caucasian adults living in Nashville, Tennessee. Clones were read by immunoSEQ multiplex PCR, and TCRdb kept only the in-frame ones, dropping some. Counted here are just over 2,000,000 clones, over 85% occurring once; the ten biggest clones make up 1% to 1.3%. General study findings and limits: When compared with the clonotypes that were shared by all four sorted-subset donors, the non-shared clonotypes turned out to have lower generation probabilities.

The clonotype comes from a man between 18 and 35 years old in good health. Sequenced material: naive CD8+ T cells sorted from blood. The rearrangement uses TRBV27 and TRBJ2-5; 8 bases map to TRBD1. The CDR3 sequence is CASSLGQGGTQYF. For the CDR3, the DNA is TGTGCCAGCAGTTTAGGACAGGGAGGGACCCAGTACTTC.